Reported below is one T cell receptor beta chain. This clone was counted a few times. Its antigen is still unknown. Per-base qualities were not stored, and no clone one base away is much larger. Participants were included only if at least one PBMC sample before ART initiation and at least two post-ART samples were available. Every participant with HIV received treatment in the United States of America. Before DNA extraction, cryopreserved samples of 1-10 million PBMC were thawed and then washed. At the time of the earliest PBMC sample for each participant with HIV, ages ranged from about 23 to 60 years. Per participant, PBMC samples came from 1-4 timepoints prior to ART initiation and 2-8 timepoints following ART initiation, for a median of 7 samples. Serial HIV viral load, CD4+ T-cell count, ART history and demographic data were obtained for every participant. Using a Qiagen kit on a QIAcube, genomic DNA was extracted from unsorted PBMC, with samples processed in batches of 12.

The immunoSEQ hsTCRB v3.0 assay was used at survey level resolution to sequence the TRB variable region. The targeted TRB sequencing depth was roughly 40,000-50,000 T-cell genomes per sample. TRB libraries were pooled and sequenced on an Illumina MiSeq using a v3 150-cycle kit. The source study handled its data this way. Repertoire analysis ran in R within a reproducible Nextflow workflow covering QC, data transformation and analysis. LymphoSeq2, an R package for exploring AIRR-Seq data, was used to implement the custom analyses. A few samples that yielded fewer than 5000 total TRB sequences were excluded, so that under 200 HIV repertoires were analyzed. Among the roughly 190 retained HIV repertoires, some 57 were collected before ART initiation and 120 to 140 were collected after ART initiation. Repertoires were downsampled to 5000 TRB nucleotide sequences, with summary statistics averaged over 100 downsampling iterations. TRB sequences were retained for analysis only if CDR3 regions of at least seven amino acids were present. A Shannon entropy-derived clonality score and the Gini coefficient were used to measure diversity. Repertoire networks linked the top 5000 CDR3 amino acid sequences whenever two sequences differed by an edit distance of one. Antigen specificity groups and MHC restriction were predicted for TRB CDR3 amino acid sequences with GLIPH2. Known CMV, EBV, HIV or tissue antigen associations were flagged by matching CDR3 amino acid sequences against VDJdb and McPAS-TCR. Pre-ART, post-ART and control groups were compared with Wilcoxon signed-rank tests and Holm-Bonferroni correction. TCRdb's version of the immuneACCESS table is confined to in-frame rearrangements and falls short of the full clone set. An unresolved V gene accounts for under half of the shortfall where checked; the remainder is of unknown origin. That table is the source of V, J and clone size, and D and trimming were worked out from the DNA. In this sample the table shows approximately 30,000 clones, 70% to 80% of which occur a single time. Approximately 3.2% of the sample comes from the top ten.

These data are taken from a study of long-term antiretroviral therapy in people with HIV (dated by TCRdb to between 2021 and 2024). Looking at the study overall: Collection of the earliest samples took place about a decade ahead of the 2015 WHO recommendation for immediate ART, at a time when ART was typically delayed until CD4 counts fell. This retrospective serial study examined whether starting ART and sustained HIV suppression were associated with changes in the composition and diversity of the TRB repertoire in peripheral blood. The cohort contributed fewer than 200 cryopreserved PBMC samples from 30 adults with confirmed HIV infection, collected serially over a mean of around 6 years (range 1-12). Of the approximately 28 participants with HIV, some 12 were female. No cross-contamination during QIAcube processing was shown when test extractions of a monoclonal T-cell line were performed alongside 33 polyclonal samples.

What the research found in general, with its limitations: The samples were dated from about 2004 to 2017, and the ART regimens that were used may be less effective than current ART regimens. Unsorted PBMC were profiled instead of sorted CD4+ and CD8+ T cells because pre-ART samples had limited cell numbers. Expanded TRB clones identified before ART initiation dominated the repertoire across all time points, though the dominance fluctuated and decreased in many PLHIV after ART. Since PBMC availability was limited, sequencing covered only the TCR beta chain, with no alpha chain pairing. Inferences about post-ART repertoire changes were limited because no data were available on ART adherence, viral resistance or therapy changes. CDR3 length ranges in HIV repertoires were narrower than in controls, and network structure suggested an antigen-experienced repertoire with only a slight naive shift after ART. ART initiation was associated with a significant increase in TRB diversity, but diversity stayed significantly below transplant donor controls even after long-term ART.

CDR1 and CDR2 were assigned from the germline V gene as MNHEY and SVGAGI. The cysteine opens and the phenylalanine closes a CDR3 of 11 amino acids. CDR3 DNA only is kept here, 33 bases in frame from base 1. This receptor was taken from a man younger than 35 with HIV. The rearrangement combines TRBV6-5 with TRBJ2-7, with no confidently assigned D gene. Specimen: unsorted PBMCs, collected 1.9 years after starting antiretroviral therapy. The CDR3 corresponds to CATTQDHEQYF. The base sequence is TGTGCTACGACGCAAGACCACGAGCAGTACTTC.